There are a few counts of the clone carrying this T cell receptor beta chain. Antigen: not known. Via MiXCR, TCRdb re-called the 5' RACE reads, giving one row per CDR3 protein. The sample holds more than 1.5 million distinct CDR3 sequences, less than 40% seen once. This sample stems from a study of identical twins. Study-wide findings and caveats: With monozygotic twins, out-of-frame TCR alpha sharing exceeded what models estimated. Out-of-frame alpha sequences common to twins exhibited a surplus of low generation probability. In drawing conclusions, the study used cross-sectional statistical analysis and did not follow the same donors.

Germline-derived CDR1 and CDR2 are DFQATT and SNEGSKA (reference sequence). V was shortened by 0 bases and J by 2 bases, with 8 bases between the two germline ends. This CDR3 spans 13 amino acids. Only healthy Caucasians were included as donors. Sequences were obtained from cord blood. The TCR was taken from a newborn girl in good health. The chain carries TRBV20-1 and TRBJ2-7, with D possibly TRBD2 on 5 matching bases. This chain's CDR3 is CSAREDLTYEQYF. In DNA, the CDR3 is TGCAGTGCTAGAGAGGACTTGACCTACGAGCAGTACTTC.